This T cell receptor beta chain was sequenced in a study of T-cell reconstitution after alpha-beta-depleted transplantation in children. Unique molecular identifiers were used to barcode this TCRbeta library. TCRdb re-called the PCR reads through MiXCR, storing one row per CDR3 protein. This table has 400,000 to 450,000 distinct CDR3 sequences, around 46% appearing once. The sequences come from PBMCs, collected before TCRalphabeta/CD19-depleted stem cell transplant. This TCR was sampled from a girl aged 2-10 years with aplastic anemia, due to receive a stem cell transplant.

The DNA for the CDR3 is TGCGCCAGCAGCCAGAGACTAGCGGATTACCAAGAGACCCAGTACTTC. Translated: CASSQRLADYQETQYF. The V gene is TRBV4-1, the J gene TRBJ2-5; 9 positions agree with TRBD2. From germline, CDR1 is MGHRA and CDR2 YSYEKL. The length of the CDR3 is 16 residues. The V and J ends lost 3 bases and 0 bases, in that order; junction bases with no gene match: 5.